The clone carrying this T cell receptor (beta chain) was seen only a few times. Antigen: not known. Sequenced material consisted of expressed TCRB transcripts (all of the isolated RNA was reverse transcribed). The data were produced by immunoSEQ multiplex PCR, yet TCRdb's version contains in-frame clones alone and is incomplete. The table includes 250,000 to 300,000 clones, approximately 25% detected once. The entry originates in a study of beta chain features in type 1 diabetes. General observations from the study: Shortening of TCRB CDR3s, moderate but significant, appeared in all four CD4+ subsets of Type 1 diabetes patients.

The CDR3 totals 11 residues. Per the germline V gene, CDR1 is DFQATT and CDR2 is SNEGSKA (reference sequence). The V end was cut by 3 bases, the J end by 10 bases, with 12 bases between. Sequencing was carried out using naive CD4+ T cells from blood. This TCR came from a woman aged 25-40 years with type 1 diabetes. The chain joins TRBV20-1 to TRBJ2-5; the D gene is possibly TRBD2 (5 bases). Here the CDR3 reads CSASLSRDQYF. CDR3 coding DNA: TGCAGTGCTAGTCTATCTCGGGACCAGTACTTC.